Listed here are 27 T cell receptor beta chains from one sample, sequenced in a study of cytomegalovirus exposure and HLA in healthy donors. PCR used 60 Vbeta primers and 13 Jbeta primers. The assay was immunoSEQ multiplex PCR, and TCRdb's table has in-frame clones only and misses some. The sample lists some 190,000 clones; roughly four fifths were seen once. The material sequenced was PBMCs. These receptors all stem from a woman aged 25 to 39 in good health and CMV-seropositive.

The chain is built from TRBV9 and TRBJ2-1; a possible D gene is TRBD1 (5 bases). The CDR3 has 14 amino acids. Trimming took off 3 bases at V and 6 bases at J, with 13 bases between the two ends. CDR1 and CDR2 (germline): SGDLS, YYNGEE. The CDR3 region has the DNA TGTGCCAGCAGCGGAAGGACACTCACCAATGAGCAGTTCTTC. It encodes CASSGRTLTNEQFF.

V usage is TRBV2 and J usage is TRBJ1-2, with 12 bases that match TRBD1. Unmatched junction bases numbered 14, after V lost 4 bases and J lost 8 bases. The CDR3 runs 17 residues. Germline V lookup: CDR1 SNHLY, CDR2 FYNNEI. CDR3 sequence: CASSGALSGQGAQGYTF. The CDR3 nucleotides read TGTGCCAGCAGTGGGGCTCTATCGGGACAGGGGGCGCAAGGCTACACCTTC.

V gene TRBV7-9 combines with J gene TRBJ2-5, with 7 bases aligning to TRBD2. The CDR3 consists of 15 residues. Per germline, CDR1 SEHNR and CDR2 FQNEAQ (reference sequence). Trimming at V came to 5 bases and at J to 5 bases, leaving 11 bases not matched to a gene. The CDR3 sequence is CASSPGRGTRETQYF. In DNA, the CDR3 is TGTGCCAGCAGCCCGGGGAGGGGTACGAGGGAGACCCAGTACTTC.

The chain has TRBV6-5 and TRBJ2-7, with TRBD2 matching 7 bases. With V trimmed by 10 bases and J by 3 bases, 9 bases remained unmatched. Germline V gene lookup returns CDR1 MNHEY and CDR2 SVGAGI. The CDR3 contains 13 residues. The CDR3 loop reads CATGGGVGYEQYF. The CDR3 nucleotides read TGTGCCACCGGCGGGGGAGTTGGCTACGAGCAGTACTTC.

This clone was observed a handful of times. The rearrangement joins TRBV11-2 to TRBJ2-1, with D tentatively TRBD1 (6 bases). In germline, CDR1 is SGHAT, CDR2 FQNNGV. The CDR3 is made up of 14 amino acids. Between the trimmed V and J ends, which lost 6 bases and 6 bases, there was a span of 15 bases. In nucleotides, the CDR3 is TGTGCCAGCAGGGGAATAGGACAGCCCAATGAGCAGTTCTTC. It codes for CASRGIGQPNEQFF.

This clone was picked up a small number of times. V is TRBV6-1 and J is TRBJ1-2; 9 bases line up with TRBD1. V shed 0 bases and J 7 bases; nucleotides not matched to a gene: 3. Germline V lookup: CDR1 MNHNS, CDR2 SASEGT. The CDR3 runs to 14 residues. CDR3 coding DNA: TGTGCCAGCAGTGAAGCACAGGGGGCACTTGGCTACACCTTC. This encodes CASSEAQGALGYTF.

The CDR3 coding sequence is TGTGCCAGTAGTAAAGGCGGGGAAAGCACAGATACGCAGTATTTT. Translation gives CASSKGGESTDTQYF. The chain recombines TRBV19 with TRBJ2-3; D is possibly TRBD2 (6 bases). Germline V gives CDR1 LNHDA, CDR2 SQIVND (reference sequence). The CDR3 sequence is 15 residues long. V gave up 4 bases and J gave up 0 bases, with 11 bases separating them.

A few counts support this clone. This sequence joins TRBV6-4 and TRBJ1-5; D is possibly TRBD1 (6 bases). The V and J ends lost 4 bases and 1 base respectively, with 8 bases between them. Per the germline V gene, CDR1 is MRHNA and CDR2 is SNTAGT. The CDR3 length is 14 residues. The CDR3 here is CASSGQGSNQPQHF. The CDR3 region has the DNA TGTGCCAGCAGTGGCCAGGGGAGCAATCAGCCCCAGCATTTT.

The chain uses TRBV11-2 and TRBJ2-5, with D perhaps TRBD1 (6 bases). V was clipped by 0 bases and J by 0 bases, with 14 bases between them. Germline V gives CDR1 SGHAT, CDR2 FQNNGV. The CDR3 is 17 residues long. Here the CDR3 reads CASSLDVGTPYQETQYF. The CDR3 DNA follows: TGTGCCAGCAGCTTAGATGTAGGGACACCGTACCAAGAGACCCAGTACTTC.

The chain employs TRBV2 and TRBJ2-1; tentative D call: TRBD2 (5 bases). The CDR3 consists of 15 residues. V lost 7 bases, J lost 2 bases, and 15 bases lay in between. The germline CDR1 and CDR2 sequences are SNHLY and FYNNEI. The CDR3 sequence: CASTRNGLPYNEQFF. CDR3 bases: TGTGCCAGCACTAGAAATGGACTCCCCTACAATGAGCAGTTCTTC.

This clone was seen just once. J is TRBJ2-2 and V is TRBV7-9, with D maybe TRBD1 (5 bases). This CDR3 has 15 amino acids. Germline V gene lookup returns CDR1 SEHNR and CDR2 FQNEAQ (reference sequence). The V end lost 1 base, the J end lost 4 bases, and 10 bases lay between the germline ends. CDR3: CASSLGGRPTGELFF. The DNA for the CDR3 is TGTGCCAGCAGCTTAGGGGGCAGACCCACCGGGGAGCTGTTTTTT.

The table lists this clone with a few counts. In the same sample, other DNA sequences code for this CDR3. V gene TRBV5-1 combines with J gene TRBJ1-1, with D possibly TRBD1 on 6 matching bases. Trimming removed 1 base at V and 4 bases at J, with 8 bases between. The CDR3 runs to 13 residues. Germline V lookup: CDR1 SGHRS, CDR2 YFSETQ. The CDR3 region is CASSLLGATEAFF. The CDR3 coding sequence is TGCGCCAGCAGCTTGTTGGGGGCCACTGAAGCTTTCTTT.

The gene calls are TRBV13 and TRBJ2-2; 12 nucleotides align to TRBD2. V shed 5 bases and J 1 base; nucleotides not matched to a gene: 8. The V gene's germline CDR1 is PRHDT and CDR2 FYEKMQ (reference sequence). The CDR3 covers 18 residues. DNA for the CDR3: TGTGCCAGCAGCCTCCCGGGACTAGCGGGTATGAACACCGGGGAGCTGTTTTTT. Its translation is CASSLPGLAGMNTGELFF.

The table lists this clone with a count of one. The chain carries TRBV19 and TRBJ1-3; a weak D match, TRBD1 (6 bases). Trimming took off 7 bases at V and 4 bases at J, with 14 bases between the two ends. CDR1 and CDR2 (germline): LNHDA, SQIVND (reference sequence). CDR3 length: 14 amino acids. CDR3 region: CASTAMGTGNTIYF. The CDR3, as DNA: TGTGCCAGTACCGCCATGGGGACAGGAAACACCATATATTTT.

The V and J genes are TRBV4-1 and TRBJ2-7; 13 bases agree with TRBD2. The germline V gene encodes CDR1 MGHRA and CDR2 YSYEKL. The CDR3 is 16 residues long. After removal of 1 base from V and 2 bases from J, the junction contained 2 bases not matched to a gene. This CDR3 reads CASSQGGTSGAYEQYF. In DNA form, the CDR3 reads TGCGCCAGCAGCCAAGGCGGGACTAGCGGGGCCTACGAGCAGTACTTC.

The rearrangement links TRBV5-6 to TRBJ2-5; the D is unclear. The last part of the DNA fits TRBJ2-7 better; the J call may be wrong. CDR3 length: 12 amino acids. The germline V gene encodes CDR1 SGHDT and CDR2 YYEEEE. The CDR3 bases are TGTGCCAGCAGCTTGGGGAACTACGAGCAGTACTTC. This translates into CASSLGNYEQYF.

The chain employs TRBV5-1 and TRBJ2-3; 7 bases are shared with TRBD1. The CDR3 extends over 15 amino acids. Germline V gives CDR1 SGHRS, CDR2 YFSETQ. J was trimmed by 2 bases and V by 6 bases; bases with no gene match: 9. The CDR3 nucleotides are TGCGCCAGCACCTTTGAGGGGGCCCTCACAGATACGCAGTATTTT. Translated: CASTFEGALTDTQYF.

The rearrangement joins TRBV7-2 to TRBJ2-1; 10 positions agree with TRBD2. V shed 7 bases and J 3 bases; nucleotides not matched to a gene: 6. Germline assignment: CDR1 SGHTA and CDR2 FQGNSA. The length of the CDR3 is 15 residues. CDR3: CASTQRGGRYNEQFF. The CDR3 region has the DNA TGTGCCAGCACTCAGCGGGGGGGGCGCTACAATGAGCAGTTCTTC.

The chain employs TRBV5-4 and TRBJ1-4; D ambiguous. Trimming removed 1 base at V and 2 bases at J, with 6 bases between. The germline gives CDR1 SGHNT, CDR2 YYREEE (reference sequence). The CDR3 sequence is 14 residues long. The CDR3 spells CASSLRGTNEKLFF. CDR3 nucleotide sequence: TGTGCCAGCAGCTTGCGGGGTACTAATGAAAAACTGTTTTTT.

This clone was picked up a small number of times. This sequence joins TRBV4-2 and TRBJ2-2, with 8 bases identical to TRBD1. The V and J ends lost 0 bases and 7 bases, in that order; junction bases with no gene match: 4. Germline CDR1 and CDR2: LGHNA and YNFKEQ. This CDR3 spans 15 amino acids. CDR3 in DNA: TGTGCCAGCAGCCAAGATCCAGGGGGCCACGGGGAGCTGTTTTTT. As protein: CASSQDPGGHGELFF.

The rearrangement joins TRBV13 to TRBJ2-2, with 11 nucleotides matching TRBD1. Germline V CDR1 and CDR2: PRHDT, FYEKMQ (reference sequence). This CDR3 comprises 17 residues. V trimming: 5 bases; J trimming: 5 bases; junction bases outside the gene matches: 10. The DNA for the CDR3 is TGTGCCAGCAGCACAGGGGGACAGGGGGTATTGACCGGGGAGCTGTTTTTT. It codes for CASSTGGQGVLTGELFF.

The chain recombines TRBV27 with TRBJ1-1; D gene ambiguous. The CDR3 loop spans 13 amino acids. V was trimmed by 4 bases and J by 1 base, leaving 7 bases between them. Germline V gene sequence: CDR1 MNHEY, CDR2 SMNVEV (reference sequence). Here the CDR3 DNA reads TGTGCCAGCAGTTCCAGCGAGAACACTGAAGCTTTCTTT. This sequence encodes CASSSSENTEAFF.

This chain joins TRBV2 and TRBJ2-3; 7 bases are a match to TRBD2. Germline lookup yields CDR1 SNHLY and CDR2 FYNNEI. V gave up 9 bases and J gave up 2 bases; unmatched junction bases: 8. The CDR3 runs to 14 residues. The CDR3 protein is CASQLALHTDTQYF. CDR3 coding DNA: TGTGCCAGTCAACTAGCGCTGCACACAGATACGCAGTATTTT. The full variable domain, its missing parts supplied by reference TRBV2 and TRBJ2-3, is EPEVTQTPSHQVTQMGQEVILRCVPISNHLYFYWYRQILGQKVEFLVSFYNNEISEKSEIFDDQFSVERPDGSNFTLKIRSTKLEDSAMYFCASQLALHTDTQYFGPGTRLTVL.

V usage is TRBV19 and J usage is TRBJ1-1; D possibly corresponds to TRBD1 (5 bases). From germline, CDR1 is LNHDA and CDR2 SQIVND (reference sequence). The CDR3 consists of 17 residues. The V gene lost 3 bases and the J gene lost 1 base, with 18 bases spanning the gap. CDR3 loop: CASSISSFQGANTEAFF. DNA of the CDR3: TGTGCCAGTAGTATCTCTTCCTTCCAAGGGGCGAACACTGAAGCTTTCTTT.

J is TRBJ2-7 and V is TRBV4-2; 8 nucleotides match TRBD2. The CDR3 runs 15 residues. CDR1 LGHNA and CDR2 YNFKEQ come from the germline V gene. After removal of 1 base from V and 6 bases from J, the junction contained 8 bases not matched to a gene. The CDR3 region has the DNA TGTGCCAGCAGCCAAGTTGGGGCGGGAGGCGGCGAGCAGTACTTC. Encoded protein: CASSQVGAGGGEQYF.

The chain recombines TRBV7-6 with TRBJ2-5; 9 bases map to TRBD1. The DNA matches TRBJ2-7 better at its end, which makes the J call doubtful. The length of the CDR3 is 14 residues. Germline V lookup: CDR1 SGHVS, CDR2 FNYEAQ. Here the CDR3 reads CASSLGGQGYEQYF. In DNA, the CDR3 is TGTGCCAGCAGCTTAGGGGGACAGGGCTACGAGCAGTACTTC.

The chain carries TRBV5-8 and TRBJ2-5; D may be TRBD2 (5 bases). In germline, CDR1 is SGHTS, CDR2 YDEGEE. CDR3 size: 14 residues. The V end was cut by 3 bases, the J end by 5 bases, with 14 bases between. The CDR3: CASSSWVAWETQYF. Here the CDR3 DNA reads TGTGCCAGCAGCTCATGGGTAGCGTGGGAGACCCAGTACTTC.